The T cell receptor (beta chain) under discussion was sequenced for a study of OX40 agonist ivuxolimab in advanced cancers. Study as a whole: With a range of about 20 to 79, age averaged about 58 years, and roughly 80% were male.

Study-wide results and caveats: Dose levels from 0.1 to 3.0 mg/kg saw CD4+ and CD8+ blood T cells expand clonally by week 6.

The CDR3 runs to 14 residues. CDR1 is SEHNR, CDR2 FQNEAQ, per germline (reference sequence). With 3 bases clipped from V and 3 bases from J, the junction kept 1 base outside the gene matches. Assay: immunoSEQ multiplex PCR; the TCRdb copy retains only in-frame clones and omits some. The sample has 43,000 or so clones, over 75% seen once. Concerning this clone: The antigen remains undetermined.

This material consisted of CD4+ or CD8+ T cells sorted from blood, taken in a trial of the OX40 agonist ivuxolimab. The chain is built from TRBV7-9 and TRBJ1-4, with 7 positions matching TRBD1. The clonotype originates from an adult with an advanced solid tumor such as melanoma, head and neck, liver or kidney cancer. In DNA, the CDR3 is TGTGCCAGCAGCTTCACAGGGGCTAATGAAAAACTGTTTTTT. Translating gives CASSFTGANEKLFF. Using reference TRBV7-9 and TRBJ1-4 for the parts outside the CDR3, the full variable domain is DTGVSQNPRHKITKRGQNVTFRCDPISEHNRLYWYRQTLGQGPEFLTYFQNEAQLEKSRLLSDRFSAERPKGSFSTLEIQRTEQGDSAMYLCASSFTGANEKLFFGSGTQLSVL.